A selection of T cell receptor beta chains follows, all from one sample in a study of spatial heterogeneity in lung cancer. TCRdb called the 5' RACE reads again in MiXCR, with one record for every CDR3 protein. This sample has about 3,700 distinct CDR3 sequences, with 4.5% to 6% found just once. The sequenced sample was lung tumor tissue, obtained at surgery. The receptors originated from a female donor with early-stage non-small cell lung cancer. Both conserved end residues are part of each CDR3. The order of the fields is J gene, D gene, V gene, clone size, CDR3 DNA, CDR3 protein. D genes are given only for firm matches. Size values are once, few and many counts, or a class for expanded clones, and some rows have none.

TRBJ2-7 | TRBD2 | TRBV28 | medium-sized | TGTGCCAGCAGGATTAGCGGGGCGGCAGGCGGGCAGTACTTC | CASRISGAAGGQYF
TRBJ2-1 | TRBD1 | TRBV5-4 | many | TGTGCCAGCAGCTTGGGACAGGGCGGCAGGGGGTACAATGAGCAGTTCTTC | CASSLGQGGRGYNEQFF
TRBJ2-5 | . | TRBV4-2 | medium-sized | TGTGCCAGCAGCCAAGCACGGGGGCGAGAGACCCAGTACTTC | CASSQARGRETQYF
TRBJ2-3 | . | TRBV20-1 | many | TGCAGTAAAGGAAGGCAGGGGCGCACAGATACGCAGTATTTT | CSKGRQGRTDTQYF
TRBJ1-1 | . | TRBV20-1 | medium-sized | TGCAGTGCTAGAGCGGGGAACACTGAAGCTTTCTTT | CSARAGNTEAFF
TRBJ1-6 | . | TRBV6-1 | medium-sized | TGTGCCAGCAGTGAAGACTGGGGGGCGAGTTCACCCCTCCACTTT | CASSEDWGASSPLHF
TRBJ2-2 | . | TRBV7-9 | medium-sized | TGTGCCAGCAGCTCCATTTTGAACACCGGGGAGCTGTTTTTT | CASSSILNTGELFF
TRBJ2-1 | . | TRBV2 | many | TGTGCCAGCTTCTTTGGCGGGGGCCTCTCCTACAATGAGCAGTTCTTC | CASFFGGGLSYNEQFF
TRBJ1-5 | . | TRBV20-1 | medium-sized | TGCAGTGCTAGAGTGGCAGGCAATCAGCCCCAGCATTTT | CSARVAGNQPQHF
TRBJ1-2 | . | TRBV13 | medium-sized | TGTGCCAGCAGCTTAGAAGGGTTCAACAACGGCTACACCTTC | CASSLEGFNNGYTF
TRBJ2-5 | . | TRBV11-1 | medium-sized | TGTGCCAGCAGCCAGACGAGGTTGTTAGAGACCCAGTACTTC | CASSQTRLLETQYF
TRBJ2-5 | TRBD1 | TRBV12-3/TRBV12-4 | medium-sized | TGTGCCAGCAGTTTACAATCAGACAGGGGAGAGACCCAGTACTTC | CASSLQSDRGETQYF
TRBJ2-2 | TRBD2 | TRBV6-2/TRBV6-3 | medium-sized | TGTGCCACCGCCGGTTCGGGGGGGACCGGGGAGCTGTTTTTT | CATAGSGGTGELFF
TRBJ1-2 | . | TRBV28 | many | TGTGCCAGCAGTGGCCCCGATGCGTCTATATCCAACGGCTACACCTTC | CASSGPDASISNGYTF
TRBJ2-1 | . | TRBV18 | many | TGTGCCAGCTCACCACGTCTTGGGGCCAATGAGCAGTTCTTC | CASSPRLGANEQFF
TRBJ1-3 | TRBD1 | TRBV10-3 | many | TGTGCCATCAGTCGGGACAGGGGGAGCTCTGGAAACACCATATATTTT | CAISRDRGSSGNTIYF
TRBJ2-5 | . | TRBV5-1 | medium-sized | TGCGCCAGCAGCCTTGCCCAACTAGAGTCAGAGACCCAGTACTTC | CASSLAQLESETQYF
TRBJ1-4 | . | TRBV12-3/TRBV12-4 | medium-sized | TGTGCCAGCAGTTTAATGGGAGGGAACGAAAAACTGTTTTTT | CASSLMGGNEKLFF
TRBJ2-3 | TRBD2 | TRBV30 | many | TGTGCCTGGAGGTCTAGCGGGGGGAGCACAGATACGCAGTATTTT | CAWRSSGGSTDTQYF
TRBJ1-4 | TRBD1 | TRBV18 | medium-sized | TGTGCCAGCTCACCACTTAACAGGGGAACTAATGAAAAACTGTTTTTT | CASSPLNRGTNEKLFF
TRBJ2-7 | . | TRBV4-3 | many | TGCGCCAGCAGCCAAGATTCGGGCTACGAGCAGTACTTC | CASSQDSGYEQYF
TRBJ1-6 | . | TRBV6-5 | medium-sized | TGTGCCAGCAGACCCACAGGATATAATTCACCCCTCCACTTT | CASRPTGYNSPLHF
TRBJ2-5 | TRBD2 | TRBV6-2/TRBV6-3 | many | TGTGCCAGCAGTTCCCGAGGTGGCGGGGGGGCCTTAGAGACCCAGTACTTC | CASSSRGGGGALETQYF
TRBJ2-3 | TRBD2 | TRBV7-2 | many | TGTGCCAGCAGCGCCCTAGCGGGGGCCCCCACAGATACGCAGTATTTT | CASSALAGAPTDTQYF
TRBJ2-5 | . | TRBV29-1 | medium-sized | TGCAGCGTTACACCGGGACTCCTTCAAGAGACCCAGTACTTC | CSVTPGLLQETQYF
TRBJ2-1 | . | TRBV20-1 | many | TGCAGTGCCACTTTTTGGGCGGGGGCCTTTAATGAGCAGTTCTTC | CSATFWAGAFNEQFF
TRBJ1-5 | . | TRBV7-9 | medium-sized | TGTGCCAGCAGCTTAGAAGGGGGGGATCAGCCCCAGCATTTT | CASSLEGGDQPQHF
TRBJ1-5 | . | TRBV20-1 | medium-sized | TGCAGTGCCCACGCACCGGGGGCCAGCAATCAGCCCCAGCATTTT | CSAHAPGASNQPQHF
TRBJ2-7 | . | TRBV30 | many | TGTGCCTGGAGTGTACGACCCCCCGAGCAGTACTTC | CAWSVRPPEQYF
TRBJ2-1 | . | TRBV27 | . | TGTGCCAGCAGTAACCAGGGAAATGAGCAGTTCTTC | CASSNQGNEQFF
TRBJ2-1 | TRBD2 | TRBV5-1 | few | TGCGCCAGCAGCTTTGGTTCTAGCGGGGTCTACAATGAGCAGTTCTTC | CASSFGSSGVYNEQFF
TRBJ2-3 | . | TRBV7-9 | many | TGTGCCAGCAGCCGAGATCTAGTACTAATCACAGATACGCAGTATTTT | CASSRDLVLITDTQYF
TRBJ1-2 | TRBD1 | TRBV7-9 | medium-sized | TGTGCCAGCAGCTTATCCGGGACAGGGATCGGCTACACCTTC | CASSLSGTGIGYTF
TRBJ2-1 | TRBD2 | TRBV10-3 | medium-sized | TGTGCCATCACCGCTAGCGGGGGCCGGGGGAATGAGCAGTTCTTC | CAITASGGRGNEQFF
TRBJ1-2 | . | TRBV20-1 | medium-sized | TGCAGTGCTAGTTTGCTGACCTATGGCTACACCTTC | CSASLLTYGYTF
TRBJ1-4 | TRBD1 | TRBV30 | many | TGTGCCTGGAGTGTACGGGACAGGACCAGTGAAAAACTGTTTTTT | CAWSVRDRTSEKLFF